This TCR beta chain is drawn from a study of cytomegalovirus exposure and HLA in healthy donors. Study information: An early release of data contained some 80 million unique TCRs, which came from HLA-typed donors.

Trimming cost V 6 bases and J 0 bases, with 17 bases left between them. Germline loops: CDR1 LNHDA, CDR2 SQIVND (reference sequence). CDR3 size: 17 residues. The PCR had 60 Vbeta and 13 Jbeta primers. Generated by immunoSEQ multiplex PCR, the TCRdb table keeps only in-frame clones and is missing some. This table has about 190,000 clones, approximately 81% appearing once. Details on this clone: Its antigen is undetermined.

Regarding the study as a whole: Reportedly, HLA-A and HLA-B alleles of most subjects were accurately predicted from TCR beta.

The genes are TRBV19 and TRBJ1-4, with no clear D. This sequence originates from a man aged 50-60 years in good health and CMV-seronegative. The sequenced sample was PBMCs. The CDR3 sequence is CASRYSSNLATNEKLFF. CDR3 bases: TGTGCCAGTAGGTACAGTTCGAATTTGGCAACTAATGAAAAACTGTTTTTT.